Given below is one T cell receptor (beta chain) in context. V lost 4 bases and J lost 4, with 11 bases in between. CDR1 and CDR2 from the germline V gene are SGDLS and YYNGEE. This CDR3 comprises 14 residues. The sample comes from a study of T cells after somatic rescue of genetic block. TCRdb's table, derived via immunoSEQ multiplex PCR, lists solely in-frame clones and lacks some. Here the sample spans around 67,000 clones, approximately 91% being singletons. This TCR came from a man younger than 40. V gene TRBV9 combines with J gene TRBJ2-2, with D hard to call. Sequencing was done on a sample of peripheral blood mononuclear cells (PBMCs). In DNA, the CDR3 is TGTGCCAGCAGCCCCCGGACGGGCACCGGGGAGCTGTTTTTT. Its translation is CASSPRTGTGELFF.